This T cell receptor beta chain derives from a study of blood T cell repertoires in COVID-19. Study overall: Sample material is recorded as cDNA or gDNA derived from T cells, B-cell-depleted T cells, or PBMCs.

V shed 3 bases and J shed 6 bases, with 20 bases lying between them. This CDR3 comprises 16 residues. Germline V gene lookup returns CDR1 SGHNT and CDR2 YENEEA. Produced via immunoSEQ multiplex PCR; TCRdb's table is partial and in-frame only. The table records just over 150,000 clones, 85% to 90% of them present only once. This sequence joins TRBV11-3 and TRBJ2-5, with a tentative D call TRBD1 (5 bases). The receptor comes from a woman aged 40 to 49 with acute or convalescent COVID-19. The material sequenced was peripheral blood. As DNA, the CDR3 is TGTGCCAGCAGCTTTCCCAAAGGGGAAAAGGAACAGACCCAGTACTTC. Its translation: CASSFPKGEKEQTQYF.